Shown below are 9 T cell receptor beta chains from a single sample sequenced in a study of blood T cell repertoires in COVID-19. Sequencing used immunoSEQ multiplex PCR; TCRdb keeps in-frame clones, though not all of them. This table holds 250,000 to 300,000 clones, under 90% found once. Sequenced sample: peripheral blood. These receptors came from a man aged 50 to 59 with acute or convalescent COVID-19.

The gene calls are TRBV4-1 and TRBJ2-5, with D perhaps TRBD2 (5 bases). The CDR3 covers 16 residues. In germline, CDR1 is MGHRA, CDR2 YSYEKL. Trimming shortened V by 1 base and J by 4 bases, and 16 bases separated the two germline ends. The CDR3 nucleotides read TGCGCCAGCAGCCAAGGAGGGCCCCCGGCGACAGAGACCCAGTACTTC. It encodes CASSQGGPPATETQYF.

CDR3 sequence: CASSTGLAGGGEQFF. The CDR3, as DNA: TGTGCCAGCTCCACCGGACTAGCGGGGGGGGGTGAGCAGTTCTTC. The chain joins TRBV18 to TRBJ2-1, with TRBD2 matching 15 bases. The V gene end was trimmed by 6 bases and the J gene end by 9 bases; junction bases not matched to a gene: 6. Germline loops: CDR1 KGHSH, CDR2 LQKENI. CDR3 length: 15 residues. The full variable domain, rest sourced from reference TRBV18 and TRBJ2-1, is NAGVMQNPRHLVRRRGQEARLRCSPMKGHSHVYWYRQLPEEGLKFMVYLQKENIIDESGMPKERFSAEFPKEGPSILRIQQVVRGDSAAYFCASSTGLAGGGEQFFGPGTRLTVL.

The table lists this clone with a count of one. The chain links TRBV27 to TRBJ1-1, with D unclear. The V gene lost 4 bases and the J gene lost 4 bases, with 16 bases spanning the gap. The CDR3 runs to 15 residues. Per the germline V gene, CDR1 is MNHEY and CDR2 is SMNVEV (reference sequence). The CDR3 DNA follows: TGTGCCAGCAGTTACGGCAGCGAGGCGAGCACTGAAGCTTTCTTT. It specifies CASSYGSEASTEAFF.

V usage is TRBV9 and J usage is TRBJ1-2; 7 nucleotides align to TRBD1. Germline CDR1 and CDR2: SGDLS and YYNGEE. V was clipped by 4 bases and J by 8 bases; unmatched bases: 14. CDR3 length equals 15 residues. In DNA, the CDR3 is TGTGCCAGCAGCATTTTCGACAGGGCCTTAGGGGGCTACACCTTC. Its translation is CASSIFDRALGGYTF.

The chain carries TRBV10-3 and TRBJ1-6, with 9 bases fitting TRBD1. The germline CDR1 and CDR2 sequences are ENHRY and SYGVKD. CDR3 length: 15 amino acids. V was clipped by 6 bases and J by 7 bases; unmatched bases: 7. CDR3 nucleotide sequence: TGTGCCATCAGGGGACAGGGTGCACTAAATTCACCCCTCCACTTT. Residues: CAIRGQGALNSPLHF.

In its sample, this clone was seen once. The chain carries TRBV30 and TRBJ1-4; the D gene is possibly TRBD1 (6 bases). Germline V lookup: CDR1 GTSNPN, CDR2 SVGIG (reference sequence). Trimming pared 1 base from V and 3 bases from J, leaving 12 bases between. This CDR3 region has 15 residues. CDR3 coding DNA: TGTGCCTGGAGTGGGACAGCTACATCTAATGAAAAACTGTTTTTT. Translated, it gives CAWSGTATSNEKLFF. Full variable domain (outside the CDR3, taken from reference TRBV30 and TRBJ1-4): SQTIHQWPATLVQPVGSPLSLECTVEGTSNPNLYWYRQAAGRGLQLLFYSVGIGQISSEVPQNLSASRPQDRQFILSSKKLLLSDSGFYLCAWSGTATSNEKLFFGSGTQLSVL.

The CDR3 sequence: CASSLLGGEYNEQFF. The CDR3 DNA is TGTGCCAGCTCACTTCTTGGCGGGGAGTACAATGAGCAGTTCTTC. V usage is TRBV18 and J usage is TRBJ2-1; a possible D gene is TRBD2 (6 bases). The CDR3 is made up of 15 amino acids. From germline, CDR1 is KGHSH and CDR2 LQKENI. Trimming took off 4 bases at V and 4 bases at J, with 14 bases between the two ends.

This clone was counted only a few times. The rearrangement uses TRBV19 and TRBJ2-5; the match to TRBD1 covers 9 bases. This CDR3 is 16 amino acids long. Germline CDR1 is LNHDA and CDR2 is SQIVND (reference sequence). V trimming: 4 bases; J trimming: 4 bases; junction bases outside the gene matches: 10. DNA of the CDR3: TGTGCCAGTAGTACGCTTCCGGGACAGGGAAGAGAGACCCAGTACTTC. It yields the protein CASSTLPGQGRETQYF. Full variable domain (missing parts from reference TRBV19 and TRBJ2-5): DGGITQSPKYLFRKEGQNVTLSCEQNLNHDAMYWYRQDPGQGLRLIYYSQIVNDFQKGDIAEGYSVSREKKESFPLTVTSAQKNPTAFYLCASSTLPGQGRETQYFGPGTRLLVL.

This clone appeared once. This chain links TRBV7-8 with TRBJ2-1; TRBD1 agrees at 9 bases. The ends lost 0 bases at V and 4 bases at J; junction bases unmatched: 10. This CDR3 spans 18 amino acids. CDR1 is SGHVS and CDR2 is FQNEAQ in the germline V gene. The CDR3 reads CASSLALLWDREYNEQFF. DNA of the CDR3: TGTGCCAGCAGCTTAGCGCTTCTTTGGGACAGGGAGTACAATGAGCAGTTCTTC.